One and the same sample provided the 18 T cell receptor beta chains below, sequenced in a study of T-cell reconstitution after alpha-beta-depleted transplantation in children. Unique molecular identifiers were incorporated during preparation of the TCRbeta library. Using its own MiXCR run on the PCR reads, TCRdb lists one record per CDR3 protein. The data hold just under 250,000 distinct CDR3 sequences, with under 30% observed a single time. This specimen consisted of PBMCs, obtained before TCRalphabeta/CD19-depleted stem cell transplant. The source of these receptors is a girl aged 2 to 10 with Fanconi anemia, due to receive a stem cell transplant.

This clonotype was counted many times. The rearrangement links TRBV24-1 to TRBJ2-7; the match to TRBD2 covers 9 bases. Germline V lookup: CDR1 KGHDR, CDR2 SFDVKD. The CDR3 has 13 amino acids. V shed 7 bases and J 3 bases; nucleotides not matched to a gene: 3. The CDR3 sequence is CATRAGGDYEQYF. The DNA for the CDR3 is TGTGCCACCAGAGCGGGAGGTGACTACGAGCAGTACTTC.

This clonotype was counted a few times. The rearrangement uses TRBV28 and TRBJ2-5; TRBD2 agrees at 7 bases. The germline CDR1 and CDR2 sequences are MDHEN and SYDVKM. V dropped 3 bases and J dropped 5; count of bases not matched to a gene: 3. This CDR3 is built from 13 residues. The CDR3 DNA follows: TGTGCCAGCAGTTTGTGGGAGGGGGAGACCCAGTACTTC. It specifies CASSLWEGETQYF.

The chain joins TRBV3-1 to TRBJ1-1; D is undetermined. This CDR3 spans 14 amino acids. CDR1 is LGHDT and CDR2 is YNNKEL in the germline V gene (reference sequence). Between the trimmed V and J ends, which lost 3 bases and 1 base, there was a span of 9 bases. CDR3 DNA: TGTGCCAGCAGCCAGGGGAAGTGGAACACTGAAGCTTTCTTT. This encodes CASSQGKWNTEAFF.

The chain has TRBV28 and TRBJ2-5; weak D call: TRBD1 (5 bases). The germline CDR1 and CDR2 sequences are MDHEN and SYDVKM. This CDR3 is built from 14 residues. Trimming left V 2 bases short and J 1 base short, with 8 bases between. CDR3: CASSLGAVQETQYF. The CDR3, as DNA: TGTGCCAGCAGTTTAGGGGCCGTCCAAGAGACCCAGTACTTC.

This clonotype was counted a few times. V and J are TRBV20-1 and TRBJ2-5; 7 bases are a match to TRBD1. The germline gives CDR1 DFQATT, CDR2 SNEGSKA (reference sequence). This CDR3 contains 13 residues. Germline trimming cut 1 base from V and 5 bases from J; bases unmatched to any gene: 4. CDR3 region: CSARVTGWETQYF. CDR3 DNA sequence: TGCAGTGCTAGAGTGACAGGGTGGGAGACCCAGTACTTC.

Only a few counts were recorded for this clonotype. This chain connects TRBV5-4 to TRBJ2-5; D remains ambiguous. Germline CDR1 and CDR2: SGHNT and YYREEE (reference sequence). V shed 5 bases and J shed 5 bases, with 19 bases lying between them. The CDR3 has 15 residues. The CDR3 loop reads CASSVMTAATETQYF. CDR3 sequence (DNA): TGTGCCAGCAGTGTTATGACGGCAGCTACGGAGACCCAGTACTTC.

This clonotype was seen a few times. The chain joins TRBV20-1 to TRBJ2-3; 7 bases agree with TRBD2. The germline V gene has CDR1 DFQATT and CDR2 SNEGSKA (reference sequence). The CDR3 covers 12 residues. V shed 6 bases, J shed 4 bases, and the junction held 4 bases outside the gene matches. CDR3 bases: TGCAGTGCGAGGGACTATTCAGATACGCAGTATTTT. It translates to CSARDYSDTQYF.

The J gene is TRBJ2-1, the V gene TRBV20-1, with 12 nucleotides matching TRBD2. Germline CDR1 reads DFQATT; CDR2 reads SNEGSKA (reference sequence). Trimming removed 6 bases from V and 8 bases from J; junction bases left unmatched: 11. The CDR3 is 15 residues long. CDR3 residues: CSATGTSGWGDEQFF. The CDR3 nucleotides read TGCAGTGCCACAGGGACTAGCGGGTGGGGAGATGAGCAGTTCTTC.

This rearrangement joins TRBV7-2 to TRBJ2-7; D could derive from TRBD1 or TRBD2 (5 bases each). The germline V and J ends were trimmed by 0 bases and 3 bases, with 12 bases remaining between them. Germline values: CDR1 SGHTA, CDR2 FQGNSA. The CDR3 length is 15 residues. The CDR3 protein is CASSLAGTNFYEQYF. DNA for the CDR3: TGTGCCAGCAGCTTAGCCGGGACCAATTTCTACGAGCAGTACTTC. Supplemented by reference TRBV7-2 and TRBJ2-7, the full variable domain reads GAGVSQSPSNKVTEKGKDVELRCDPISGHTALYWYRQSLGQGLEFLIYFQGNSAPDKSGLPSDRFSAERTGGSVSTLTIQRTQQEDSAVYLCASSLAGTNFYEQYFGPGTRLTVT.

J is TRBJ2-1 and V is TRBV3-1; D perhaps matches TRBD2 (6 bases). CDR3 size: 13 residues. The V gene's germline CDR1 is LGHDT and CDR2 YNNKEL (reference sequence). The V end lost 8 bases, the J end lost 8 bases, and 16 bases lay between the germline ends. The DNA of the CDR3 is TGTGCCAGCTCTCAGACTAGGGTCCATGAGCAGTTCTTC. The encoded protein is CASSQTRVHEQFF.

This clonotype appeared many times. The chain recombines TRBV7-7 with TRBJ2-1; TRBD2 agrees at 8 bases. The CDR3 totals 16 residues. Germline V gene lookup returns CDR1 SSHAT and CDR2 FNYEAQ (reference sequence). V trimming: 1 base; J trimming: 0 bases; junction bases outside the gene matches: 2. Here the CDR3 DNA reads TGTGCCAGCAGCTTAGAAGCGGGGGCCTCCTACAATGAGCAGTTCTTC. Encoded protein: CASSLEAGASYNEQFF.

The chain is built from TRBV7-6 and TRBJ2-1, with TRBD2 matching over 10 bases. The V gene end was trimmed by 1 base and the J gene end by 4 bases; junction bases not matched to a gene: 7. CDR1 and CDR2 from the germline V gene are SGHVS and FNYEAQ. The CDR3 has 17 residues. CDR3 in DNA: TGTGCCAGCAGCTTAGACGGGGGACTAGCGCGTTACAATGAGCAGTTCTTC. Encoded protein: CASSLDGGLARYNEQFF.

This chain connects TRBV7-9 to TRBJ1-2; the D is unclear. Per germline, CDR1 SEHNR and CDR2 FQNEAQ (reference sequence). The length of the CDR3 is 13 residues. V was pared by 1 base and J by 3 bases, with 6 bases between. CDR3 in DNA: TGTGCCAGCAGCTTAGGGGCGCACTATGGCTACACCTTC. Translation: CASSLGAHYGYTF.

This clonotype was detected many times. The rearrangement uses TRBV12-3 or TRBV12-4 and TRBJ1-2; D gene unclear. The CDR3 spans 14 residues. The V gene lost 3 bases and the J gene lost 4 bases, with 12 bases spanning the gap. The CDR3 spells CASSFGQLLYGYTF. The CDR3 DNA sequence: TGTGCCAGCAGTTTTGGCCAACTGCTCTATGGCTACACCTTC.

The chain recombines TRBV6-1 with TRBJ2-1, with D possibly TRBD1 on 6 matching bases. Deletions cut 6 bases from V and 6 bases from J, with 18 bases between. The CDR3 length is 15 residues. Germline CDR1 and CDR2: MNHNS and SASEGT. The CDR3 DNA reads TGTGCCAGCAGGGACAGCCTAAGGGCCCCCAATGAGCAGTTCTTC. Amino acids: CASRDSLRAPNEQFF.

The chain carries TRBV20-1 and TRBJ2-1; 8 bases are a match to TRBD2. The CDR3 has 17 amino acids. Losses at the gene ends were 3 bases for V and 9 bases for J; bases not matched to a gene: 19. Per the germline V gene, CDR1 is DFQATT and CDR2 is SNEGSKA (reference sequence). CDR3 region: CSAREGSGTRISGEQFF. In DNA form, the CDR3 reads TGCAGTGCTAGGGAAGGCTCCGGGACTAGGATTAGCGGTGAGCAGTTCTTC.

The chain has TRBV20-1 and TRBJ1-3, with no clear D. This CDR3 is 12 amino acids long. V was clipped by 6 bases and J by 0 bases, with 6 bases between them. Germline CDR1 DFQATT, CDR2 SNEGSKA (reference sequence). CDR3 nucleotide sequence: TGCAGTGCAGGGTTCTCTGGAAACACCATATATTTT. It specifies CSAGFSGNTIYF.

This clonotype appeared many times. The CDR3 DNA follows: TGCAGTGCTAGAGCGTTCCGTGGGACAGGGGGTCAAGAGACCCAGTACTTC. As protein: CSARAFRGTGGQETQYF. This chain joins TRBV20-1 and TRBJ2-5; 11 positions match TRBD1. Germline CDR1 and CDR2: DFQATT and SNEGSKA (reference sequence). The trim removed 1 base at V and 2 bases at J, leaving 9 bases unmatched. CDR3 size: 17 residues.